One and the same sample provided the 9 T cell receptor beta chains below, sequenced in a study of T cells in Graves' hyperthyroidism and ophthalmopathy. Regions amplified from RNA transcripts were the TCR beta CDR3 regions. The HTBI primer set drove a first-round RT-PCR of the TCR CDR3. Via MiXCR, TCRdb re-called the multiplex PCR reads, giving one row per CDR3 protein. The repertoire holds 200,000 to 250,000 distinct CDR3 sequences, with roughly 15% as singletons. The sample consisted of blood. The receptors come from a woman aged 18 to 35 with Graves' ophthalmopathy.

V is TRBV2 and J is TRBJ2-3; 14 positions agree with TRBD2. This CDR3 spans 21 amino acids. With V trimmed by 6 bases and J by 0 bases, 17 bases remained unmatched. Germline CDR1 SNHLY, CDR2 FYNNEI. Written as DNA, the CDR3 is TGTGCCAGCAGGCGGGACAGGACTAGCGGGGGGACGACTTCTAGCACAGATACGCAGTATTTT. The encoded protein is CASRRDRTSGGTTSSTDTQYF.

This clonotype was recorded many times. The rearrangement joins TRBV7-9 to TRBJ2-7, with 7 bases lining up with TRBD2. The CDR3 consists of 13 residues. The ends lost 5 bases at V and 2 bases at J; junction bases unmatched: 3. CDR1 SEHNR and CDR2 FQNEAQ come from the germline V gene (reference sequence). DNA for the CDR3: TGTGCCAGCAGCGGACGGGGGGCCTACGAGCAGTACTTC. Its protein product is CASSGRGAYEQYF.

This clonotype was detected ten times or more. CDR3 in amino acids: CSAVNSAGGQETQYF. The CDR3 DNA is TGCAGTGCTGTTAATTCAGCGGGGGGGCAGGAGACCCAGTACTTC. This chain joins TRBV20-1 and TRBJ2-5; TRBD2 matches 10 bases. V lost 5 bases to trimming and J lost 5 bases; unmatched junction nucleotides: 11. The CDR3 consists of 15 residues. Germline V gene data show CDR1 as DFQATT and CDR2 as SNEGSKA (reference sequence).

This clonotype has ten or more counts. The chain employs TRBV30 and TRBJ2-5; D not certain. Germline CDR1 and CDR2: GTSNPN and SVGIG (reference sequence). Trimming stripped 2 bases from V and 2 bases from J, with 3 bases between. The CDR3 is 11 amino acids. The CDR3 DNA reads as TGTGCCTGGAGTCTTCAAGAGACCCAGTACTTC. Translating it yields CAWSLQETQYF.

The chain employs TRBV20-1 and TRBJ1-5; D might be TRBD1 (6 bases). Germline V gene lookup returns CDR1 DFQATT and CDR2 SNEGSKA (reference sequence). V dropped 5 bases and J dropped 3 bases, with 11 bases sitting between them. This CDR3 contains 13 residues. The CDR3 nucleotides are TGCAGTGCTTCCGGGACAAACAATCAGCCCCAGCATTTT. Translation gives CSASGTNNQPQHF.

Many counts were recorded for this clonotype. The gene calls are TRBV28 and TRBJ2-5, with D possibly TRBD1 on 6 matching bases. The CDR3 length is 14 residues. CDR1 and CDR2 (germline): MDHEN, SYDVKM. V shed 6 bases and J shed 0 bases, with 11 bases lying between them. CDR3 bases: TGTGCCAGCAGCCCACACAGGGACCAAGAGACCCAGTACTTC. It translates to CASSPHRDQETQYF.

This chain joins TRBV5-1 and TRBJ2-1; 13 bases are a match to TRBD2. Germline CDR1 is SGHRS and CDR2 is YFSETQ. V shed 4 bases and J 9 bases; nucleotides not matched to a gene: 7. This CDR3 region has 15 residues. CDR3 amino acids: CASSRTSGGFVEQFF. The DNA for the CDR3 is TGCGCCAGCAGCCGGACTAGCGGGGGATTTGTTGAGCAGTTCTTC.

This clonotype was found many times. The chain couples TRBV19 to TRBJ1-1; D call uncertain. This CDR3 has 16 amino acids. V lost 1 base, J lost 6 bases, and 18 bases lay in between. The V gene's germline CDR1 is LNHDA and CDR2 SQIVND (reference sequence). The CDR3 region has the DNA TGTGCCAGTAGTATAGGGTTCCAGGCGCGACAAGCTGAAGCTTTCTTT. Its protein is CASSIGFQARQAEAFF.

In this sample, this clonotype turned up many times. The chain carries TRBV20-1 and TRBJ2-1; TRBD2 agrees at 14 bases. J gave up 8 bases and V 6 bases, and 12 bases lay outside the gene matches. This CDR3 contains 16 residues. Per germline, CDR1 DFQATT and CDR2 SNEGSKA (reference sequence). DNA of the CDR3: TGCAGTGCCCAGCGGACTAGCGGGAGGTCAGGTGATGAGCAGTTCTTC. It specifies CSAQRTSGRSGDEQFF.